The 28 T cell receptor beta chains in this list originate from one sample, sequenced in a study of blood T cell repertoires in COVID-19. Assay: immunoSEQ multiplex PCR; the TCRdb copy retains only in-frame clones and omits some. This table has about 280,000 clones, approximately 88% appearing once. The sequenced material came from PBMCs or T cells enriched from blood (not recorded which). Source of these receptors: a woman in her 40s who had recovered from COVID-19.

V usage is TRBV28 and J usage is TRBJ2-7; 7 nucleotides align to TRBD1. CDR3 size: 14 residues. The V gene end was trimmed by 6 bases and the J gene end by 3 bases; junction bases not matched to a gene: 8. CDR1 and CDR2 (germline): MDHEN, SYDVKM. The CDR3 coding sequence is TGTGCCAGCAGACCAGGGGGTGGTATCTACGAGCAGTACTTC. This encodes CASRPGGGIYEQYF.

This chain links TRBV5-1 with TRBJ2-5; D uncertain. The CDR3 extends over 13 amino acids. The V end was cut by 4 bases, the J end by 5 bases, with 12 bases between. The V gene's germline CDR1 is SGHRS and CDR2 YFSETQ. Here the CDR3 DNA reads TGCGCCAGCAGCACCATGGGCCCGGAGACCCAGTACTTC. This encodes CASSTMGPETQYF.

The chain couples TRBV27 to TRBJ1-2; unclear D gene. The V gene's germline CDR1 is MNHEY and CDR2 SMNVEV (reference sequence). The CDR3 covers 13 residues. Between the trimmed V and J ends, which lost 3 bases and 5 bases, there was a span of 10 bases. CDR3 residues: CASSFAESYGYTF. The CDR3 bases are TGTGCCAGCAGTTTTGCGGAATCATATGGCTACACCTTC.

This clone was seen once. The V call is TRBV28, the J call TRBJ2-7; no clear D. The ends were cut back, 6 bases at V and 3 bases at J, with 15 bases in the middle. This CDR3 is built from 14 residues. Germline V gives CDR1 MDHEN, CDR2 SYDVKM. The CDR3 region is CASRKTVSFYEQYF. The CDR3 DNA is TGTGCCAGCAGGAAAACAGTGAGTTTCTACGAGCAGTACTTC.

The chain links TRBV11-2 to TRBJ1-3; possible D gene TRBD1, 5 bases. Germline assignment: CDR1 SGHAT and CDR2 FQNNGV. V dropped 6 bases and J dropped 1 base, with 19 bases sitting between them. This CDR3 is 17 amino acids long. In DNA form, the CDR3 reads TGTGCCAGCAGTAAAACCCCAGGGAGGGTATCTGGAAACACCATATATTTT. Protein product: CASSKTPGRVSGNTIYF.

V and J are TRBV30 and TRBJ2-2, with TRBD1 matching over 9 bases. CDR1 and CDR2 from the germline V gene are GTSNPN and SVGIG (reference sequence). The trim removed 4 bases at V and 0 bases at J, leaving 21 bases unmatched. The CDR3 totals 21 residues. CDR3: CAWIPTGFGQGKFANTGELFF. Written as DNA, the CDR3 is TGTGCCTGGATCCCTACTGGATTTGGACAGGGGAAGTTCGCGAACACCGGGGAGCTGTTTTTT.

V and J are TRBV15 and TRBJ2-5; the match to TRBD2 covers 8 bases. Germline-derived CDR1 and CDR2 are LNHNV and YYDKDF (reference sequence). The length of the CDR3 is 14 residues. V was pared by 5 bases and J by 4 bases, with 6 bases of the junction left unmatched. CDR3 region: CATSEPRGGETQYF. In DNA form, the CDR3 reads TGTGCCACCAGCGAGCCACGGGGGGGAGAGACCCAGTACTTC.

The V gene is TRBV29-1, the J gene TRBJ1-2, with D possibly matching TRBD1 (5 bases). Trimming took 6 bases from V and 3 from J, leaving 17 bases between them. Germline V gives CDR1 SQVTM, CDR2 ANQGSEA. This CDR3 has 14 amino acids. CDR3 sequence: CSVGGGRVDYGYTF. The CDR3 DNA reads TGCAGCGTCGGGGGTGGCAGGGTCGACTATGGCTACACCTTC. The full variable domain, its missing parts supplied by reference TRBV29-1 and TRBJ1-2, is SAVISQKPSRDICQRGTSLTIQCQVDSQVTMMFWYRQQPGQSLTLIATANQGSEATYESGFVIDKFPISRPNLTFSTLTVSNMSPEDSSIYLCSVGGGRVDYGYTFGSGTRLTVV.

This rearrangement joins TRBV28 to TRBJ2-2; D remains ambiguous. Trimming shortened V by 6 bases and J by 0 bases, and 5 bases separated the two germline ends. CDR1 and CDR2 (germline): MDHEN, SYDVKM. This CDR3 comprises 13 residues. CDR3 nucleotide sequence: TGTGCCAGCAGATCAGCGAACACCGGGGAGCTGTTTTTT. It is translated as CASRSANTGELFF.

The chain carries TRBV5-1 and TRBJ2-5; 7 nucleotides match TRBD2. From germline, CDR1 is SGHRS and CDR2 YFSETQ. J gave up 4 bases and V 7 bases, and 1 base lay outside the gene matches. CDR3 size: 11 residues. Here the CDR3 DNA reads TGCGCCAGCCGGGAGGTAGAGACCCAGTACTTC. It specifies CASREVETQYF.

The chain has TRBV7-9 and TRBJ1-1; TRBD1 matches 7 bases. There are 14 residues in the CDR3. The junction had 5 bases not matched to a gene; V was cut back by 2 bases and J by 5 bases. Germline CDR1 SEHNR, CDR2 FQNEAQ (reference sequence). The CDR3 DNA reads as TGTGCCAGCAGCTTATTAGGGGGCGGGACTGAAGCTTTCTTT. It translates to CASSLLGGGTEAFF. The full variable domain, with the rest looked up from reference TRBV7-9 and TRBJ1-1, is DTGVSQNPRHKITKRGQNVTFRCDPISEHNRLYWYRQTLGQGPEFLTYFQNEAQLEKSRLLSDRFSAERPKGSFSTLEIQRTEQGDSAMYLCASSLLGGGTEAFFGQGTRLTVV.

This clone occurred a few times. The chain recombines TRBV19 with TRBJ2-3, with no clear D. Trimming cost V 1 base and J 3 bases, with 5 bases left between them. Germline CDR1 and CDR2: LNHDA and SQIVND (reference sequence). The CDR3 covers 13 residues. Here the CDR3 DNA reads TGTGCCAGTAGTATAGTGGAGACAGATACGCAGTATTTT. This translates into CASSIVETDTQYF.

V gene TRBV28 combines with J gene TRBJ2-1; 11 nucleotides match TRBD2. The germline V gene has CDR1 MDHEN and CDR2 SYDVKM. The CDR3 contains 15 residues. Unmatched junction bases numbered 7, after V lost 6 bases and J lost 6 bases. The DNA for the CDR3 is TGTGCCAGCAGAGTAGCGGGAGGGCCTTTCAATGAGCAGTTCTTC. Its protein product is CASRVAGGPFNEQFF.

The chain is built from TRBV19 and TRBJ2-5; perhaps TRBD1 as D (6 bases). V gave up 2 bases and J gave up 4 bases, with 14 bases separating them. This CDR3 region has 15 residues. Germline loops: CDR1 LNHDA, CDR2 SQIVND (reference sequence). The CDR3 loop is CASSITAQGRETQYF. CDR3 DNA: TGTGCCAGTAGTATAACCGCACAGGGTCGAGAGACCCAGTACTTC.

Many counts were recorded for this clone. The DNA for the CDR3 is TGTGCCAGCAGGACTGACCTAAAACCCCTCCACTTT. It encodes CASRTDLKPLHF. The chain uses TRBV2 and TRBJ1-6, with unresolved D. The germline gives CDR1 SNHLY, CDR2 FYNNEI. The CDR3 extends over 12 amino acids. The V gene lost 6 bases and the J gene lost 12 bases, with 12 bases spanning the gap. Looking up the rest from reference TRBV2 and TRBJ1-6 gives the full variable domain: EPEVTQTPSHQVTQMGQEVILRCVPISNHLYFYWYRQILGQKVEFLVSFYNNEISEKSEIFDDQFSVERPDGSNFTLKIRSTKLEDSAMYFCASRTDLKPLHFGNGTRLTVT.

The CDR3 loop reads CATSGTGGGYQPQHF. CDR3 DNA: TGTGCCACCAGCGGGACAGGGGGCGGTTATCAGCCCCAGCATTTT. The chain carries TRBV24-1 and TRBJ1-5; 12 bases fit TRBD1. This CDR3 has 15 amino acids. The germline V gene has CDR1 KGHDR and CDR2 SFDVKD. The ends lost 7 bases at V and 5 bases at J; junction bases unmatched: 5.

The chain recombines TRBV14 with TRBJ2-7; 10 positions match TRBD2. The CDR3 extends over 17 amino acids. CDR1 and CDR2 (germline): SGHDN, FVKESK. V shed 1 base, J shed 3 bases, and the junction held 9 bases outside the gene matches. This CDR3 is CASSQAPSSGRGYEQYF. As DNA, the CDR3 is TGTGCCAGCAGCCAAGCCCCCTCTAGCGGGAGAGGCTACGAGCAGTACTTC.

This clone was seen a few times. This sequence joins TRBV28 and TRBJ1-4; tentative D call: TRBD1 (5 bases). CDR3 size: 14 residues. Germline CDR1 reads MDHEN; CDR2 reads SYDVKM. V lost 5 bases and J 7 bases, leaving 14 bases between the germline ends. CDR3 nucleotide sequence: TGTGCCAGCAGTCCCGAGGCGGGGGTTGAAAAACTGTTTTTT. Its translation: CASSPEAGVEKLFF. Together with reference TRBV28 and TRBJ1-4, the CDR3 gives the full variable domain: DVKVTQSSRYLVKRTGEKVFLECVQDMDHENMFWYRQDPGLGLRLIYFSYDVKMKEKGDIPEGYSVSREKKERFSLILESASTNQTSMYLCASSPEAGVEKLFFGSGTQLSVL.

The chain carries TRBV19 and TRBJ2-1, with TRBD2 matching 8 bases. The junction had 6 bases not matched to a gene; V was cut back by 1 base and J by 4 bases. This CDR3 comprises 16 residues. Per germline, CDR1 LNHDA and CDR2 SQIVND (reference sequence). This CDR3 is CASSIGLAIRYNEQFF. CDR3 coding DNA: TGTGCCAGTAGTATAGGACTAGCGATCAGGTACAATGAGCAGTTCTTC.

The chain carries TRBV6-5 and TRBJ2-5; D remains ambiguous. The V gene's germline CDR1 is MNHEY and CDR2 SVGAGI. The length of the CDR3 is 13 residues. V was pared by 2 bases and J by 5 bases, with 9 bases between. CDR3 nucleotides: TGTGCCAGCAGTTACGCACTATGGGAGACCCAGTACTTC. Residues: CASSYALWETQYF.

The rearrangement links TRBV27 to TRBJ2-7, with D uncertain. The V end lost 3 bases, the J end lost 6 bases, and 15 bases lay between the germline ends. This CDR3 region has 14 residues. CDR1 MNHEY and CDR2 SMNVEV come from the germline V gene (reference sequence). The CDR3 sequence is CASSFSRITGEQYF. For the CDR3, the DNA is TGTGCCAGCAGTTTCTCTAGAATAACGGGCGAGCAGTACTTC.

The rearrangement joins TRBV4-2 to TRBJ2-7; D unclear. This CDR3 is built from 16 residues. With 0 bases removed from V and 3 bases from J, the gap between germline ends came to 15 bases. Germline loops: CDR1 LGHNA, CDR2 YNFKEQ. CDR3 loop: CASSQDVTSYSYEQYF. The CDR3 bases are TGTGCCAGCAGCCAAGATGTAACTTCTTATAGCTACGAGCAGTACTTC.

The CDR3 DNA reads as TGTGCCAGCAGTTACACAGGGGGCGCCGGAACTGAAGCTTTCTTT. Its protein is CASSYTGGAGTEAFF. The chain is built from TRBV6-2 or TRBV6-3 and TRBJ1-1, with 9 bases matching TRBD1. Per germline, CDR1 MNHEY and CDR2 SVGEGT. The ends lost 2 bases at V and 5 bases at J; junction bases unmatched: 6. The CDR3 extends over 15 amino acids.

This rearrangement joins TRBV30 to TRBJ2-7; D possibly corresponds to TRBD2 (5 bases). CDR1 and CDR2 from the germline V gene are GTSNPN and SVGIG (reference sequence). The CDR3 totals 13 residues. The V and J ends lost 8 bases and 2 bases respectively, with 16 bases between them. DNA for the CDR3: TGTGCCGGATCTTCCCGGGGTCCCTACGAGCAGTACTTC. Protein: CAGSSRGPYEQYF.

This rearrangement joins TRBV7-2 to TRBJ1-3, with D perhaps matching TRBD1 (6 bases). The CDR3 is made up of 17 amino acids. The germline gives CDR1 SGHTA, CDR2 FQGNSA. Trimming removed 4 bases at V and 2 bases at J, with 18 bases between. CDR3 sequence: CASSSRGPTGTGNTIYF. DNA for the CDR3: TGTGCCAGCAGCTCCCGAGGCCCAACAGGGACTGGAAACACCATATATTTT.

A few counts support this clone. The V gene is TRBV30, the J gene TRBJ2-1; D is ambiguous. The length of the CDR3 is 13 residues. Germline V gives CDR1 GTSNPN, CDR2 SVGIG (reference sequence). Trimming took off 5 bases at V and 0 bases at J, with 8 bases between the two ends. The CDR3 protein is CAWDRSSYNEQFF. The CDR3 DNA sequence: TGTGCCTGGGACCGGAGCTCCTACAATGAGCAGTTCTTC.

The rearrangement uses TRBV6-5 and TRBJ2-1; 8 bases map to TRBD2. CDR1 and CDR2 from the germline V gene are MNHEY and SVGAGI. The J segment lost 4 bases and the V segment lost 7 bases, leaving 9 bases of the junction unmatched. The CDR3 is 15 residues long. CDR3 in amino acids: CASTGERETYNEQFF. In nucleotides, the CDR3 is TGTGCCAGCACCGGGGAGCGGGAGACTTACAATGAGCAGTTCTTC.

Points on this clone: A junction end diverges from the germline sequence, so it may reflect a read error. The CDR3 sequence is CASSELLSGRALDF. The CDR3 DNA is TGTGCCAGCAGTGAACTCCTAAGCGGGAGGGCCCTGGACTTT. This chain links TRBV2 with TRBJ2-3; 10 bases align to TRBD2. The V gene's germline CDR1 is SNHLY and CDR2 FYNNEI. This CDR3 region has 14 residues. The full variable domain, in which reference TRBV2 and TRBJ2-3 provide the parts outside the CDR3, is EPEVTQTPSHQVTQMGQEVILRCVPISNHLYFYWYRQILGQKVEFLVSFYNNEISEKSEIFDDQFSVERPDGSNFTLKIRSTKLEDSAMYFCASSELLSGRALDFGPGTRLTVL.